The 32 T cell receptor beta chains below were found in one sample sequenced in a study of T cell responses to AZD1222 COVID-19 vaccine (dated by TCRdb to the early 2020s). What the time point label conveys for this sample: baseline before first vaccination. The method was the immunoSEQ multiplex PCR assay. TCRdb holds this immuneACCESS table with in-frame rearrangements only. Some clones are missing; in checked studies, unresolved V genes explain under half, and the rest has no known cause. Recorded for this sample are 45,000 to 60,000 clones; approximately 84% of them occurred a single time. The top ten hold over 15% of the sample. The material sequenced was peripheral blood, taken on day 0 of AZD1222 vaccination. These receptors came from an adult in good health.

The count of this clone is one. The rearrangement uses TRBV30 and TRBJ1-1; a possible D gene is TRBD1 (5 bases). Germline V gene lookup returns CDR1 GTSNPN and CDR2 SVGIG (reference sequence). Trimming removed 5 bases at V and 11 bases at J, with 12 bases between. This CDR3 has 10 residues. CDR3 nucleotides: TGTGCCTGGGAGGGAGGGGAGGCTTTCTTT. Translating it yields CAWEGGEAFF.

The chain uses TRBV10-3 and TRBJ2-2; D not certain. This CDR3 contains 14 residues. Trimming took 3 bases from V and 4 from J, leaving 9 bases between them. Germline CDR1 ENHRY, CDR2 SYGVKD. The CDR3 DNA is TGTGCCATCAGTGACAGTACTGCCACCGGGGAGCTGTTTTTT. Its protein product is CAISDSTATGELFF.

Details on this clone: The junction differs from germline at one of its ends, possibly a read error. V gene TRBV6-1 combines with J gene TRBJ1-2; the match to TRBD1 covers 9 bases. The germline gives CDR1 MNHNS, CDR2 SASEGT. The CDR3 extends over 13 amino acids. The CDR3 sequence is CASSEAETGTGLF. The CDR3, as DNA: TGTGCCAGCAGTGAAGCGGAGACCGGGACAGGGTTGTTC.

The chain recombines TRBV4-2 with TRBJ1-1; D gene ambiguous. The CDR3 extends over 11 amino acids. CDR1 LGHNA and CDR2 YNFKEQ come from the germline V gene. V was trimmed by 0 bases and J by 7 bases, leaving 3 bases between them. The CDR3 region is CASSQEFEAFF. CDR3 sequence (DNA): TGTGCCAGCAGCCAAGAGTTTGAAGCTTTCTTT.

This chain joins TRBV19 and TRBJ1-1; TRBD1 agrees at 7 bases. The germline gives CDR1 LNHDA, CDR2 SQIVND (reference sequence). J lost 4 bases, V lost 6 bases, and 14 bases had no gene match. CDR3 size: 16 residues. The CDR3: CASRGGQAPGGTEAFF. The DNA for the CDR3 is TGTGCCAGTAGAGGTGGACAGGCCCCCGGGGGCACTGAAGCTTTCTTT.

The chain employs TRBV3-1 (or the pseudogene TRBV3-2) and TRBJ2-7; D gene ambiguous. V was shortened by 4 bases and J by 0 bases, with 7 bases between the two germline ends. This CDR3 is built from 13 residues. The V gene's germline CDR1 is LGHDT and CDR2 YNNKEL (reference sequence). CDR3 in DNA: TGTGCCAGCAGCCTATACTACTCCTACGAGCAGTACTTC. It codes for CASSLYYSYEQYF.

The chain joins TRBV2 to TRBJ1-1, with TRBD1 matching 8 bases. The CDR3 sequence is 14 residues long. J lost 4 bases, V lost 5 bases, and 6 bases had no gene match. Looked up from germline, CDR1 is SNHLY and CDR2 is FYNNEI. The CDR3 region has the DNA TGTGCCAGCAGTCAGACAGGGGTCGGCACTGAAGCTTTCTTT. Translation: CASSQTGVGTEAFF.

The chain combines TRBV18 with TRBJ1-1; perhaps TRBD1 as D (6 bases). CDR3 size: 13 residues. Looked up from germline, CDR1 is KGHSH and CDR2 is LQKENI. V lost 5 bases and J lost 1, with 8 bases in between. The CDR3 reads CASSRTANTEAFF. As DNA, the CDR3 is TGTGCCAGCTCAAGGACAGCGAACACTGAAGCTTTCTTT. The full variable domain, in which reference TRBV18 and TRBJ1-1 provide the parts outside the CDR3, is NAGVMQNPRHLVRRRGQEARLRCSPMKGHSHVYWYRQLPEEGLKFMVYLQKENIIDESGMPKERFSAEFPKEGPSILRIQQVVRGDSAAYFCASSRTANTEAFFGQGTRLTVV.

V is TRBV20-1 and J is TRBJ2-7; D is unresolved. The CDR3 extends over 18 amino acids. The V end was cut by 3 bases, the J end by 4 bases, with 28 bases between. Germline V lookup: CDR1 DFQATT, CDR2 SNEGSKA (reference sequence). CDR3 bases: TGCAGTGCTAGTGGGGTACTATCGATCGACCTTAGGCCGTACGAGCAGTACTTC. Its translation is CSASGVLSIDLRPYEQYF.

The V call is TRBV4-2, the J call TRBJ1-2; TRBD1 is a possible D gene (5 bases). The CDR3 contains 16 residues. The V gene's germline CDR1 is LGHNA and CDR2 YNFKEQ. The V end was cut by 0 bases, the J end by 4 bases, with 15 bases between. The DNA for the CDR3 is TGTGCCAGCAGCCAAGACTGGGGGATCGCAGGCTATGGCTACACCTTC. It translates to CASSQDWGIAGYGYTF.

The rearrangement uses TRBV6-1 and TRBJ2-6; TRBD2 is a possible D gene (5 bases). In germline, CDR1 is MNHNS, CDR2 SASEGT. Trimming took 3 bases from V and 2 from J, leaving 5 bases between them. CDR3 length equals 14 residues. CDR3 in amino acids: CASSDGAGANVLTF. In DNA form, the CDR3 reads TGTGCCAGCAGTGACGGGGCTGGGGCCAACGTCCTGACTTTC.

The CDR3 reads CASMGHPPSPLHF. The CDR3 DNA reads as TGTGCCAGCATGGGACATCCGCCTTCACCCCTCCACTTT. The chain couples TRBV25-1 to TRBJ1-6; maybe TRBD1 (6 bases). The germline V gene encodes CDR1 MGHDK and CDR2 SYGVNS. The V end was cut by 7 bases, the J end by 9 bases, with 13 bases between. The CDR3 extends over 13 amino acids. Supplemented by reference TRBV25-1 and TRBJ1-6, the full variable domain reads EADIYQTPRYLVIGTGKKITLECSQTMGHDKMYWYQQDPGMELHLIHYSYGVNSTEKGDLSSESTVSRIRTEHFPLTLESARPSHTSQYLCASMGHPPSPLHFGNGTRLTVT.

This clone was counted a few times. The chain has TRBV10-3 and TRBJ2-2; tentative D call: TRBD2 (5 bases). V lost 11 bases to trimming and J lost 7 bases, with 17 bases between them. The germline CDR1 and CDR2 sequences are ENHRY and SYGVKD. The CDR3 runs 13 residues. CDR3 bases: TGTGCCTCTTCAGAGACCGCGGGCGGGGAGCTGTTTTTT. Translating gives CASSETAGGELFF.

V is TRBV9 and J is TRBJ2-1; the D is unclear. Trimming removed 4 bases from V and 0 bases from J, with 11 bases in between. CDR3 length: 15 residues. Per the germline V gene, CDR1 is SGDLS and CDR2 is YYNGEE. CDR3 sequence: CASSLYPSSYNEQFF. CDR3 in DNA: TGTGCCAGCAGCCTCTACCCGAGCTCCTACAATGAGCAGTTCTTC.

The chain employs TRBV5-6 and TRBJ1-5; weak D call: TRBD1 (6 bases). From germline, CDR1 is SGHDT and CDR2 YYEEEE. This CDR3 region has 18 residues. Trimming took 2 bases from V and 7 from J, leaving 25 bases between them. The CDR3: CASSLVFGGAGSGQPQHF. In nucleotides, the CDR3 is TGTGCCAGCAGCTTAGTTTTCGGGGGCGCTGGGAGTGGCCAGCCCCAGCATTTT.

The chain is built from TRBV6-5 and TRBJ2-5, with 9 bases matching TRBD1. CDR3 length equals 13 residues. Germline loops: CDR1 MNHEY, CDR2 SVGAGI. V trimming: 10 bases; J trimming: 1 base; junction bases outside the gene matches: 4. The CDR3 sequence is CAIDRGGQETQYF. The CDR3 coding sequence is TGTGCCATTGACAGGGGGGGCCAAGAGACCCAGTACTTC.

V usage is TRBV7-6 and J usage is TRBJ2-2; D is ambiguous. Per the germline V gene, CDR1 is SGHVS and CDR2 is FNYEAQ. The CDR3 totals 18 residues. V was trimmed by 2 bases and J by 0 bases, leaving 16 bases between them. The CDR3 nucleotides are TGTGCCAGCAGCTTATTATACCCGGGTCATACGAACACCGGGGAGCTGTTTTTT. Protein sequence: CASSLLYPGHTNTGELFF.

V gene TRBV7-3 combines with J gene TRBJ1-1; 7 bases are shared with TRBD1. V dropped 2 bases and J dropped 7; count of bases not matched to a gene: 7. The CDR3 contains 14 residues. Germline V CDR1 and CDR2: SGHTA, FQGTGA. CDR3 residues: CASSLQGGQGEAFF. DNA of the CDR3: TGTGCCAGCAGCTTACAGGGGGGCCAAGGTGAAGCTTTCTTT.

This clone was detected only once. The rearrangement links TRBV18 to TRBJ2-3; TRBD1 matches at 7 bases. Germline values: CDR1 KGHSH, CDR2 LQKENI. Losses at the gene ends were 3 bases for V and 0 bases for J; bases not matched to a gene: 15. CDR3 length: 19 residues. CDR3 sequence reads: CASSPFSWQGELSTDTQYF. CDR3 coding DNA: TGTGCCAGCTCACCGTTCTCCTGGCAGGGGGAACTCAGCACAGATACGCAGTATTTT.

V is TRBV15 and J is TRBJ1-1; D unresolved. Germline CDR1 LNHNV, CDR2 YYDKDF (reference sequence). The CDR3 covers 12 residues. V was shortened by 0 bases and J by 5 bases, with 4 bases between the two germline ends. Here the CDR3 reads CATSRDRTEAFF. The DNA for the CDR3 is TGTGCCACCAGCAGAGATCGGACTGAAGCTTTCTTT.

V and J are TRBV14 and TRBJ2-1; D remains ambiguous. From germline, CDR1 is SGHDN and CDR2 FVKESK. The CDR3 is 14 amino acids. V was clipped by 3 bases and J by 4 bases, with 10 bases between them. CDR3 loop: CASSHRKLYNEQFF. CDR3 nucleotides: TGTGCCAGCAGCCACAGAAAACTTTACAATGAGCAGTTCTTC.

V is TRBV6-4 and J is TRBJ2-2; TRBD2 aligns across 8 bases. This CDR3 region has 14 residues. The V and J ends lost 0 bases and 6 bases, in that order; junction bases with no gene match: 0. Germline V gives CDR1 MRHNA, CDR2 SNTAGT. The CDR3 loop is CASSDSAGAGELFF. CDR3 bases: TGTGCCAGCAGTGACTCAGCGGGAGCCGGGGAGCTGTTTTTT.

The chain recombines TRBV6-5 with TRBJ1-5; D uncertain. V dropped 5 bases and J dropped 3 bases, with 14 bases sitting between them. The CDR3 contains 15 residues. In germline, CDR1 is MNHEY, CDR2 SVGAGI. The DNA for the CDR3 is TGTGCCAGCAGTCGGGCAGGAAACGACAATCAGCCCCAGCATTTT. Translation gives CASSRAGNDNQPQHF.

The CDR3 DNA reads TGTGCCTGGACCCGTCTAGGGATCTACGAGCAGTACTTC. This translates into CAWTRLGIYEQYF. This chain connects TRBV30 to TRBJ2-7; D gene unclear. CDR3 length equals 13 residues. Germline CDR1 and CDR2: GTSNPN and SVGIG (reference sequence). Trimming removed 4 bases at V and 3 bases at J, with 13 bases between.

The CDR3 bases are TGTGCCAGCAGACGGAGCTCTGGGGCCAACGTCCTGACTTTC. Its protein is CASRRSSGANVLTF. V and J are TRBV6-5 and TRBJ2-6; no reliable D call. Trimming cost V 6 bases and J 0 bases, with 6 bases left between them. CDR1 MNHEY and CDR2 SVGAGI come from the germline V gene. This CDR3 is built from 14 residues.

The CDR3 sequence is CASSVSLGGSVNEKLFF. As DNA, the CDR3 is TGTGCCAGCAGCGTCAGCTTAGGGGGCTCCGTTAATGAAAAACTGTTTTTT. The chain joins TRBV9 to TRBJ1-4, with TRBD1 matching 7 bases. The V and J ends lost 2 bases and 4 bases, in that order; junction bases with no gene match: 11. The CDR3 is 17 residues long. The germline CDR1 and CDR2 sequences are SGDLS and YYNGEE.

This chain links TRBV9 with TRBJ1-2, with D unresolved. This CDR3 comprises 12 residues. From germline, CDR1 is SGDLS and CDR2 YYNGEE. The V gene lost 6 bases and the J gene lost 5 bases, with 11 bases spanning the gap. CDR3 DNA: TGTGCCAGCAAGGGATTCGAGTATGGCTACACCTTC. Amino acids: CASKGFEYGYTF. The complete variable domain, with remaining parts taken from reference TRBV9 and TRBJ1-2, reads DSGVTQTPKHLITATGQRVTLRCSPRSGDLSVYWYQQSLDQGLQFLIQYYNGEERAKGNILERFSAQQFPDLHSELNLSSLELGDSALYFCASKGFEYGYTFGSGTRLTVV.

V usage is TRBV7-9 and J usage is TRBJ1-1; no clear D. Germline V gene data show CDR1 as SEHNR and CDR2 as FQNEAQ (reference sequence). The CDR3 is made up of 15 amino acids. Trimming cost V 6 bases and J 1 base, with 15 bases left between them. The CDR3 region is CASRIMTVANTEAFF. CDR3 nucleotide sequence: TGTGCCAGCAGGATAATGACGGTGGCGAACACTGAAGCTTTCTTT.

The chain recombines TRBV29-1 with TRBJ1-5; unclear D gene. Germline V gene data show CDR1 as SQVTM and CDR2 as ANQGSEA. The CDR3 sequence is 13 residues long. Trimming took 1 base from V and 0 from J, leaving 4 bases between them. As DNA, the CDR3 is TGCAGCGTTGAAGTCGGTAGCAATCAGCCCCAGCATTTT. This gives the protein CSVEVGSNQPQHF.

The rearrangement joins TRBV3-1 (or the pseudogene TRBV3-2) to TRBJ1-2; D may be TRBD1 (6 bases). Trimming removed 3 bases from V and 7 bases from J, with 15 bases in between. This CDR3 has 14 residues. Looked up from germline, CDR1 is LGHDT and CDR2 is YNNKEL (reference sequence). The CDR3: CASSQGSQGGGYTF. The CDR3 bases are TGTGCCAGCAGCCAGGGGTCACAGGGAGGTGGCTACACCTTC.

The V call is TRBV2, the J call TRBJ2-7; 9 bases are shared with TRBD1. Unmatched junction bases numbered 12, after V lost 9 bases and J lost 3 bases. CDR3 size: 15 residues. Germline V CDR1 and CDR2: SNHLY, FYNNEI. This CDR3 is CASLMGTGLFYEQYF. CDR3 in DNA: TGTGCCAGTTTAATGGGGACAGGGCTTTTCTACGAGCAGTACTTC.

This clone was counted a single time. The CDR3: CASSPEQGLAGELFF. The CDR3 bases are TGTGCCAGCAGCCCAGAGCAGGGATTAGCCGGGGAGCTGTTTTTT. V gene TRBV9 combines with J gene TRBJ2-2; a possible D gene is TRBD1 (5 bases). Per the germline V gene, CDR1 is SGDLS and CDR2 is YYNGEE. This CDR3 contains 15 residues. V lost 4 bases and J lost 6, with 16 bases in between.